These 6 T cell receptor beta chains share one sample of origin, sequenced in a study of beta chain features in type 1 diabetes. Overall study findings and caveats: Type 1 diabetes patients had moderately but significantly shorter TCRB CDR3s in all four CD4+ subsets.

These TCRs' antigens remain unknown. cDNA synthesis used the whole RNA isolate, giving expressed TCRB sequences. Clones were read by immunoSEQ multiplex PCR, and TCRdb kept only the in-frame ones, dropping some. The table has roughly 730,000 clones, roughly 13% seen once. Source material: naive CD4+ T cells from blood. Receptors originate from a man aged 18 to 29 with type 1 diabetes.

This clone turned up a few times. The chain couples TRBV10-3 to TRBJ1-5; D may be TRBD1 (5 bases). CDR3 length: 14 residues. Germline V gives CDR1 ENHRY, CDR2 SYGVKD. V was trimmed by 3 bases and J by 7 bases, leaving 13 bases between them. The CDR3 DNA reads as TGTGCCATCAGTGACTCTACAGGCCCCCAGCCCCAGCATTTT. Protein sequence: CAISDSTGPQPQHF.

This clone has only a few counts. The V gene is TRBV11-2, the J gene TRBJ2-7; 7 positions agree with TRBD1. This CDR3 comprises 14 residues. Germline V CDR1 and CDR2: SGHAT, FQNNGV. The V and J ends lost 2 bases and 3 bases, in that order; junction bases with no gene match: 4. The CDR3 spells CASSLMGQIYEQYF. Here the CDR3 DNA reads TGTGCCAGCAGCTTAATGGGACAGATCTACGAGCAGTACTTC.

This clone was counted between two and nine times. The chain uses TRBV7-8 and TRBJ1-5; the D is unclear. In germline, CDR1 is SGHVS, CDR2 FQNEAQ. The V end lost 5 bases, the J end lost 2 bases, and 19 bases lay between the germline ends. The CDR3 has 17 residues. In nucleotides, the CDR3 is TGTGCCAGCAGCCCTCCGGGCAGTGAATGGGGCAATCAGCCCCAGCATTTT. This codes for CASSPPGSEWGNQPQHF.

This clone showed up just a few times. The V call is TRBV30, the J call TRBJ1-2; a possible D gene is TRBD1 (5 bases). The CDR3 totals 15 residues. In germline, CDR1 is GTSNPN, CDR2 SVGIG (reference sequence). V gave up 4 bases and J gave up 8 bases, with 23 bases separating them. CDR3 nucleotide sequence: TGTGCCTGGAAGGGCCCCGACAGAGCAGTCCCCGGCTACACCTTC. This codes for CAWKGPDRAVPGYTF.

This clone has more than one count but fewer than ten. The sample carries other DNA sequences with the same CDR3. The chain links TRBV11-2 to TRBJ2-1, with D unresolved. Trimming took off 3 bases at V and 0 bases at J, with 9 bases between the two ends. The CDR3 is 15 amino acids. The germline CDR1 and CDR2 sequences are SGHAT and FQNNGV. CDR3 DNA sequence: TGTGCCAGCAGCTTCGGCGGCAGCTCCTACAATGAGCAGTTCTTC. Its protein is CASSFGGSSYNEQFF.

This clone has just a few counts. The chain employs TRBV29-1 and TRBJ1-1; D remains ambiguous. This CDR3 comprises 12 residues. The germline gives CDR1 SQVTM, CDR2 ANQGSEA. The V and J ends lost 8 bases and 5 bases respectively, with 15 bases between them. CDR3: CSTRRGDTEAFF. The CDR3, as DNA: TGCAGCACCAGGCGGGGAGATACTGAAGCTTTCTTT.